These 10 T cell receptor beta chains were all obtained from the same sample, sequenced in a study of blood T cells in healthy people across ages. A second PCR of about 7 to 11 cycles used a sample-barcoded 5' primer and a J-beta primer mix. TCRdb reanalysed the 5' RACE reads using MiXCR and keeps one entry per CDR3 protein. This sample carries roughly 800,000 distinct CDR3 sequences, roughly 25% of them seen once, and the ten largest clones take around 3%. This same sample was also taken into another study, of T cells of mothers and their children.

The specimen sequenced was blood. Receptors were obtained from a boy aged 5-17 years in good health.

The V call is TRBV18, the J call TRBJ2-1, with D perhaps assigned TRBD1 or TRBD2 (5 bases each). The CDR3 has 15 amino acids. Germline V gene lookup returns CDR1 KGHSH and CDR2 LQKENI. V lost 6 bases and J lost 8, with 20 bases in between. In DNA, the CDR3 is TGTGCCAGCTCCCCGTGGGAGCTTGGGGCCGATGAGCAGTTCTTC. Its protein is CASSPWELGADEQFF.

V and J are TRBV12-3 or TRBV12-4 and TRBJ1-1; D might be TRBD1 (6 bases). V lost 5 bases and J 3 bases, leaving 13 bases between the germline ends. The CDR3 totals 14 residues. The CDR3 loop is CASSHLRGYTEAFF. Here the CDR3 DNA reads TGTGCCAGCAGTCACCTCAGGGGTTACACTGAAGCTTTCTTT.

This rearrangement joins TRBV5-1 to TRBJ2-5; D unclear. Near its end, the DNA agrees better with TRBJ2-7, so the J call may be wrong. Looked up from germline, CDR1 is SGHRS and CDR2 is YFSETQ. The CDR3 is made up of 14 amino acids. The CDR3 loop reads CASRPPGTIYEQYF. The CDR3 nucleotides read TGCGCCAGTCGACCTCCGGGTACAATCTACGAGCAGTACTTC.

This clonotype was picked up a small number of times. The V gene is TRBV7-2, the J gene TRBJ1-1; maybe TRBD1 (5 bases). The CDR3 is 14 amino acids. V lost 5 bases and J 4 bases, leaving 14 bases between the germline ends. Germline CDR1 is SGHTA and CDR2 is FQGNSA. The CDR3 DNA follows: TGTGCCAGCAGCGCCGCAGGGAGGATCACTGAAGCTTTCTTT. Translated: CASSAAGRITEAFF.

V is TRBV20-1 and J is TRBJ1-4; D may be TRBD1 (5 bases). V was clipped by 0 bases and J by 8 bases, with 10 bases between them. The germline V gene has CDR1 DFQATT and CDR2 SNEGSKA (reference sequence). CDR3 length: 13 amino acids. The CDR3 DNA follows: TGCAGTGCTAGAGACAGGGAAAAGGAAAAACTGTTTTTT. Amino acids: CSARDREKEKLFF.

This clonotype was seen more than once but under ten times. The genes are TRBV12-3 or TRBV12-4 and TRBJ1-2, with D hard to call. V was clipped by 6 bases and J by 0 bases, with 14 bases between them. CDR3 length: 15 residues. The CDR3 DNA follows: TGTGCCAGCAGCTTGGCCGTTCGTTCTAACTATGGCTACACCTTC. Translated, it gives CASSLAVRSNYGYTF.

The chain employs TRBV29-1 and TRBJ2-5; TRBD2 matches at 8 bases. The last part of the DNA fits TRBJ2-1 better; the J call may be wrong. The germline V gene has CDR1 SQVTM and CDR2 ANQGSEA. The CDR3 totals 13 residues. The CDR3 here is CSERAGGYNEQFF. The CDR3 DNA is TGCAGCGAGAGGGCGGGGGGCTACAATGAGCAGTTCTTC.

This clonotype appeared a few times. The chain uses TRBV12-3 or TRBV12-4 and TRBJ2-7; D is uncertain. The germline V and J ends were trimmed by 5 bases and 1 base, with 9 bases remaining between them. The CDR3 is 13 residues long. The chain's CDR3 is CASSGDGSYEQYF. CDR3 DNA: TGTGCCAGCAGTGGTGACGGATCCTACGAGCAGTACTTC.

This sequence joins TRBV10-3 and TRBJ1-1, with D hard to call. Germline V gene lookup returns CDR1 ENHRY and CDR2 SYGVKD. CDR3 length: 12 residues. Trimming took off 10 bases at V and 1 base at J, with 10 bases between the two ends. The chain's CDR3 is CATSLRNTEAFF. CDR3 bases: TGTGCCACCTCCCTCCGGAACACTGAAGCTTTCTTT.

With regard to this clonotype: One junction end does not reproduce the germline sequence, and a read error may be involved. CDR3 sequence (DNA): TGCGCCAGCAGTTACTCGGTTCCAAGTGAAAAACTGTTTTTT. Protein sequence: CASSYSVPSEKLFF. This chain joins TRBV6-6 and TRBJ1-4; D remains ambiguous. The CDR3 is 14 amino acids. CDR1 and CDR2 (germline): MNHNY, SVGAGI (reference sequence).